These T cell receptor beta chains were read from a single sample in a study of blood T cell repertoires in COVID-19. Assay: immunoSEQ multiplex PCR; the TCRdb copy retains only in-frame clones and omits some. Among about 130,000 clones listed, about four fifths were seen once. Sequenced: peripheral blood. Receptor source: a woman aged 60-75 years with acute or convalescent COVID-19. Each CDR3 is given with its conserved first and last residue. A D gene is named only where the DNA matches it firmly. A row's size may be missing; if present it is once, few, many or a size class.

v_call,cdr3_length,d_call,j_call,clone_size,cdr3_aa,cdr3_nt
TRBV14,13,.,TRBJ2-7,.,CASSHGHSYEQYF,TGTGCCAGCAGCCACGGACACTCCTACGAGCAGTACTTC
TRBV27,15,TRBD1,TRBJ1-2,.,CASSLERGQVYGYTF,TGTGCCAGCAGCCTTGAAAGGGGACAGGTCTATGGCTACACCTTC
TRBV7-9,16,.,TRBJ1-1,.,CASSLAVTPKNTEAFF,TGTGCCAGCAGCTTAGCGGTGACACCTAAGAACACTGAAGCTTTCTTT
TRBV19,15,TRBD2,TRBJ2-3,.,CASSAGGGLTDTQYF,TGTGCCAGTAGTGCCGGGGGGGGGCTGACAGATACGCAGTATTTT
TRBV27,14,.,TRBJ1-1,.,CASSLGTRPTEAFF,TGTGCCAGCAGTTTAGGGACACGGCCCACTGAAGCTTTCTTT
TRBV5-8,13,.,TRBJ1-5,.,CASSLAGFQPQHF,TGTGCCAGCAGCTTGGCAGGGTTCCAGCCCCAGCATTTT
TRBV19,14,.,TRBJ1-2,.,CASSPHEGNYGYTF,TGTGCCAGTAGCCCCCATGAGGGTAACTATGGCTACACCTTC
TRBV14,15,.,TRBJ2-1,.,CASSPVGVKNNEQFF,TGTGCCAGCAGCCCTGTCGGGGTCAAGAACAATGAGCAGTTCTTC
TRBV7-9,14,.,TRBJ1-2,.,CASSPPDSLYGYTF,TGTGCCAGCAGCCCCCCGGACAGCCTCTATGGCTACACCTTC
TRBV11-3,13,.,TRBJ2-1,.,CASSWGRDNEQFF,TGTGCCAGCAGCTGGGGGCGAGACAATGAGCAGTTCTTC
TRBV6-5,13,.,TRBJ2-7,.,CASRAGEPYEQYF,TGTGCCAGCAGAGCAGGGGAACCCTACGAGCAGTACTTC
TRBV4-1,16,.,TRBJ1-4,.,CASSQWPGLSGEKLFF,TGCGCCAGCAGCCAATGGCCAGGCCTCAGTGGTGAAAAACTGTTTTTT
TRBV9,17,TRBD1,TRBJ1-2,.,CASSVGGTGAVSYGYTF,TGTGCCAGCAGCGTAGGGGGGACAGGGGCAGTTAGCTATGGCTACACCTTC
TRBV3-1/TRBV3-2,14,.,TRBJ1-1,.,CASSQNTGNTEAFF,TGTGCCAGCAGCCAAAACACAGGGAACACTGAAGCTTTCTTT
TRBV5-4,14,TRBD1,TRBJ1-2,.,CASSERQGARGYTF,TGTGCCAGCAGCGAGAGACAGGGGGCAAGGGGCTACACCTTC
TRBV28,12,.,TRBJ1-1,.,CASGAMNTEAFF,TGTGCCAGCGGGGCTATGAACACTGAAGCTTTCTTT
TRBV30,13,.,TRBJ1-1,.,CAWSVVGNTEAFF,TGTGCCTGGAGTGTTGTCGGTAACACTGAAGCTTTCTTT
TRBV5-1,13,TRBD1,TRBJ1-2,.,CASSLRTGGGYTF,TGCGCCAGCAGCTTGAGGACAGGAGGGGGCTACACCTTC
TRBV3-1/TRBV3-2,13,.,TRBJ1-6,few,CASHGGQGSPLHF,TGTGCCAGCCATGGTGGGCAGGGTTCACCCCTCCACTTT
TRBV19,16,.,TRBJ2-6,.,CASSSPGGSGANVLTF,TGTGCCAGTAGCTCACCAGGAGGCTCTGGGGCCAACGTCCTGACTTTC
TRBV3-1/TRBV3-2,14,TRBD1,TRBJ1-6,few,CASIRTGTNSPLHF,TGTGCCAGCATCAGGACAGGAACGAATTCACCCCTCCACTTT
TRBV7-9,13,TRBD1,TRBJ1-2,.,CASSSYGDSGYTF,TGTGCCAGCAGCTCCTACGGGGACAGCGGCTACACCTTC
TRBV24-1,14,TRBD2,TRBJ2-2,.,CATGRGGDTGELFF,TGTGCCACCGGTCGGGGGGGCGACACCGGGGAGCTGTTTTTT
TRBV7-9,14,.,TRBJ1-1,.,CASSTTGPVTEAFF,TGTGCCAGCAGTACCACAGGGCCCGTCACTGAAGCTTTCTTT